A single sample is the source of the 4 T cell receptor beta chains below, sequenced in a study of cytomegalovirus exposure and HLA in healthy donors. Generated by immunoSEQ multiplex PCR, the TCRdb table keeps only in-frame clones and is missing some. This table holds fewer than 400,000 clones, 80% to 90% found once. Sequenced material: PBMCs. The receptors here all came from a woman aged 18 to 35 in good health and CMV-seronegative.

The chain combines TRBV5-5 with TRBJ2-1; D ambiguous. The CDR3 spans 16 residues. V lost 6 bases to trimming and J lost 0 bases, with 16 bases between them. Germline values: CDR1 SGHKS, CDR2 YYEKEE (reference sequence). The CDR3 region is CASTRSTGNSYNEQFF. Here the CDR3 DNA reads TGTGCCAGCACCCGGAGCACGGGTAACTCCTACAATGAGCAGTTCTTC. Full variable domain (outside the CDR3, taken from reference TRBV5-5 and TRBJ2-1): DAGVTQSPTHLIKTRGQQVTLRCSPISGHKSVSWYQQVLGQGPQFIFQYYEKEERGRGNFPDRFSARQFPNYSSELNVNALLLGDSALYLCASTRSTGNSYNEQFFGPGTRLTVL.

The gene calls are TRBV15 and TRBJ2-7, with D possibly TRBD1 on 5 matching bases. Per germline, CDR1 LNHNV and CDR2 YYDKDF (reference sequence). Trimming stripped 6 bases from V and 0 bases from J, with 12 bases between. CDR3 length equals 14 residues. This CDR3 is CATSARVSSYEQYF. For the CDR3, the DNA is TGTGCCACCAGTGCCAGGGTTTCCTCCTACGAGCAGTACTTC.

A word on this clone: The same CDR3 is also encoded by other DNA sequences in this sample. The rearrangement joins TRBV29-1 to TRBJ2-7; 8 bases match TRBD1. CDR1 is SQVTM and CDR2 is ANQGSEA in the germline V gene. The V gene end was trimmed by 4 bases and the J gene end by 1 base; junction bases not matched to a gene: 3. The CDR3 length is 13 residues. The CDR3 protein is CSVGQGPSYEQYF. CDR3 DNA: TGCAGCGTTGGACAGGGGCCTTCCTACGAGCAGTACTTC.

The V call is TRBV7-9, the J call TRBJ2-6; 7 bases fit TRBD1. The J segment lost 6 bases and the V segment lost 0 bases, leaving 14 bases of the junction unmatched. The germline CDR1 and CDR2 sequences are SEHNR and FQNEAQ (reference sequence). The CDR3 loop spans 19 amino acids. This CDR3 is CASSLAAGTASRVANVLTF. CDR3 in DNA: TGTGCCAGCAGCTTAGCGGCCGGGACAGCCTCCCGTGTGGCCAACGTCCTGACTTTC.